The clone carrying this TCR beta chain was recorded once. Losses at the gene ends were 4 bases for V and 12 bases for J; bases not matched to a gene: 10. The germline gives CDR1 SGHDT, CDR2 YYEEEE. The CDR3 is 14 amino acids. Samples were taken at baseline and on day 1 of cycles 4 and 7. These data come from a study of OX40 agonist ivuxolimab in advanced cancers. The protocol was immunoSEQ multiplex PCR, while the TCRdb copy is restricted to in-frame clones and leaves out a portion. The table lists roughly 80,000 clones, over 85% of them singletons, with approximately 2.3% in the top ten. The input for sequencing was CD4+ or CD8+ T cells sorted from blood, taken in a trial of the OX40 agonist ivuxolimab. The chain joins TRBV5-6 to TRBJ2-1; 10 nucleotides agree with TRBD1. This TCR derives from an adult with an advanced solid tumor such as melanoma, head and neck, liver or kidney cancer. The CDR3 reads CASSGRDRGSGQFF. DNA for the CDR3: TGTGCCAGCAGCGGCCGGGACAGGGGCAGTGGGCAGTTCTTC.